This passage covers 24 T cell receptor beta chains from one sample sequenced in a study of T cell responses to AZD1222 COVID-19 vaccine. Clones were read by immunoSEQ multiplex PCR, and TCRdb kept only the in-frame ones, dropping some. This repertoire shows 70,000 or so clones, around 90% found once; its top ten account for approximately 25%. The specimen was peripheral blood, collected on day 0 of AZD1222 vaccination. The receptors stem from an adult in good health.

This chain connects TRBV5-5 to TRBJ2-3, with TRBD2 matching 14 bases. Per germline, CDR1 SGHKS and CDR2 YYEKEE (reference sequence). The CDR3 is 18 residues long. V trimming: 2 bases; J trimming: 5 bases; junction bases outside the gene matches: 10. The chain's CDR3 is CASSFDKTSGGAVDTQYF. The CDR3 nucleotides are TGTGCCAGCAGCTTTGACAAGACTAGCGGGGGGGCCGTAGATACGCAGTATTTT.

This chain connects TRBV5-1 to TRBJ2-7, with TRBD2 matching over 7 bases. CDR1 is SGHRS, CDR2 YFSETQ, per germline. Trimming took 4 bases from V and 1 from J; bases not matched to a gene: 5. The CDR3 consists of 14 residues. The CDR3 region has the DNA TGCGCCAGCAGCCCGGAGCGGGGATCCTACGAGCAGTACTTC. Amino acid sequence: CASSPERGSYEQYF.

The chain uses TRBV28 and TRBJ1-5, with D tentatively TRBD1 (5 bases). This CDR3 region has 15 residues. Trimming stripped 7 bases from V and 7 bases from J, with 20 bases between. Germline loops: CDR1 MDHEN, CDR2 SYDVKM. The CDR3 sequence: CASTSRGRGGQPQHF. For the CDR3, the DNA is TGTGCCAGCACCTCCCGGGGACGGGGGGGACAGCCCCAGCATTTT.

The chain combines TRBV2 with TRBJ1-1; TRBD1 matches 8 bases. V shed 3 bases and J 6 bases; nucleotides not matched to a gene: 9. This CDR3 is built from 15 residues. The germline CDR1 and CDR2 sequences are SNHLY and FYNNEI. The CDR3 DNA sequence: TGTGCCAGCAGTGATGGCGACAGGGGATACGCTGAAGCTTTCTTT. It codes for CASSDGDRGYAEAFF.

The genes are TRBV2 and TRBJ1-2, with D hard to call. Trimming stripped 6 bases from V and 2 bases from J, with 13 bases between. Germline V gives CDR1 SNHLY, CDR2 FYNNEI. There are 14 residues in the CDR3. CDR3 region: CASRRNSWNYGYTF. CDR3 nucleotide sequence: TGTGCCAGCAGAAGAAACTCTTGGAACTATGGCTACACCTTC.

CDR3 in DNA: TGTGCCAGCAGCCCTACCCCTATGACCGGGGAGCTGTTTTTT. Its protein product is CASSPTPMTGELFF. The chain carries TRBV7-9 and TRBJ2-2; D unclear. Per the germline V gene, CDR1 is SEHNR and CDR2 is FQNEAQ (reference sequence). The CDR3 sequence is 14 residues long. Trimming left V 5 bases short and J 5 bases short, with 12 bases between.

The chain links TRBV30 to TRBJ1-1; D may be TRBD1 (5 bases). CDR1 is GTSNPN, CDR2 SVGIG, per germline (reference sequence). This CDR3 comprises 16 residues. V lost 1 base and J 4 bases, leaving 19 bases between the germline ends. In nucleotides, the CDR3 is TGTGCCTGGAGTGCCCCCACTTTGGGGGGGGGCACTGAAGCTTTCTTT. This codes for CAWSAPTLGGGTEAFF. The entire variable domain, with the rest obtained from reference TRBV30 and TRBJ1-1, is as follows: SQTIHQWPATLVQPVGSPLSLECTVEGTSNPNLYWYRQAAGRGLQLLFYSVGIGQISSEVPQNLSASRPQDRQFILSSKKLLLSDSGFYLCAWSAPTLGGGTEAFFGQGTRLTVV.

V gene TRBV19 combines with J gene TRBJ2-1, with 8 positions matching TRBD2. Unmatched junction bases numbered 3, after V lost 5 bases and J lost 0 bases. The CDR3 extends over 15 amino acids. The germline V gene encodes CDR1 LNHDA and CDR2 SQIVND (reference sequence). CDR3 DNA sequence: TGTGCCAGTAGTTTAGCGGGGAGCTCCTACAATGAGCAGTTCTTC. It yields the protein CASSLAGSSYNEQFF. The whole variable domain, filled in from reference TRBV19 and TRBJ2-1, reads DGGITQSPKYLFRKEGQNVTLSCEQNLNHDAMYWYRQDPGQGLRLIYYSQIVNDFQKGDIAEGYSVSREKKESFPLTVTSAQKNPTAFYLCASSLAGSSYNEQFFGPGTRLTVL.

This chain links TRBV23-1 with TRBJ1-5, with D possibly being TRBD1 (6 bases). TRBV23-1 is an ORF, with its function uncertain. Trimming took off 2 bases at V and 4 bases at J, with 6 bases between the two ends. This CDR3 spans 13 amino acids. The CDR3 region is CASSQQGNQPQHF. CDR3 coding DNA: TGCGCCAGCAGTCAACAGGGGAATCAGCCCCAGCATTTT.

The chain has TRBV29-1 and TRBJ1-1; a possible D gene is TRBD1 (5 bases). In germline, CDR1 is SQVTM, CDR2 ANQGSEA. Trimming removed 7 bases from V and 10 bases from J, with 16 bases in between. CDR3 length: 11 amino acids. The CDR3 DNA reads TGCAGCGCATCCCTTGGGGGGAGAGCTTTCTTT. It yields the protein CSASLGGRAFF.

This clone was detected once. This sequence joins TRBV4-1 and TRBJ1-2; D is unclear. Per the germline V gene, CDR1 is MGHRA and CDR2 is YSYEKL. Trimming left V 4 bases short and J 2 bases short, with 11 bases between. This CDR3 comprises 14 residues. CDR3 sequence: CASSPPGFNYGYTF. The DNA of the CDR3 is TGCGCCAGCAGCCCTCCGGGTTTCAACTATGGCTACACCTTC.

The CDR3 reads CASSTGGGVTGELFF. The CDR3 nucleotides are TGTGCCAGCAGCACAGGGGGCGGTGTCACCGGGGAGCTGTTTTTT. The rearrangement joins TRBV7-2 to TRBJ2-2, with 9 bases identical to TRBD1. The CDR3 loop spans 15 amino acids. Germline V lookup: CDR1 SGHTA, CDR2 FQGNSA. V was pared by 5 bases and J by 4 bases, with 5 bases of the junction left unmatched.

The chain recombines TRBV18 with TRBJ1-5, with 8 bases identical to TRBD1. The CDR3 loop spans 15 amino acids. Germline-derived CDR1 and CDR2 are KGHSH and LQKENI. With 2 bases clipped from V and 7 bases from J, the junction kept 7 bases outside the gene matches. DNA of the CDR3: TGTGCCAGCTCACCAGACAGGGGCCGGGGCCAGCCCCAGCATTTT. As protein: CASSPDRGRGQPQHF.

The chain links TRBV7-6 to TRBJ1-3; D is ambiguous. The CDR3 contains 15 residues. The germline CDR1 and CDR2 sequences are SGHVS and FNYEAQ. V was trimmed by 1 base and J by 0 bases, leaving 7 bases between them. The chain's CDR3 is CASSLGASSGNTIYF. For the CDR3, the DNA is TGTGCCAGCAGCTTAGGGGCCAGCTCTGGAAACACCATATATTTT.

The chain employs TRBV5-1 and TRBJ1-2, with 8 nucleotides matching TRBD1. V was clipped by 0 bases and J by 10 bases; unmatched bases: 5. Germline lookup yields CDR1 SGHRS and CDR2 YFSETQ. The CDR3 extends over 13 amino acids. The DNA of the CDR3 is TGCGCCAGCAGCTTGGGGTCGACAGGGGACTACACCTTC. This sequence encodes CASSLGSTGDYTF.

In regard to this clone: At the DNA level, this CDR3 is encoded by other sequences in the same sample as well. The genes are TRBV7-9 and TRBJ1-1; possibly TRBD1 for D (6 bases). Trimming cost V 3 bases and J 2 bases, with 7 bases left between them. CDR3 length: 13 amino acids. CDR1 and CDR2 from the germline V gene are SEHNR and FQNEAQ (reference sequence). The CDR3 loop reads CASSFGGNTEAFF. CDR3 coding DNA: TGTGCCAGCAGCTTCGGGGGCAACACTGAAGCTTTCTTT.

This chain uses TRBV3-1 (or the pseudogene TRBV3-2) with TRBJ1-1; tentative D call: TRBD1 (5 bases). V lost 4 bases and J 4 bases, leaving 19 bases between the germline ends. The CDR3 is made up of 16 amino acids. The germline V gene encodes CDR1 LGHDT and CDR2 YNNKEL (reference sequence). CDR3 loop: CASSLLSGTGSTEAFF. For the CDR3, the DNA is TGTGCCAGCAGCCTACTATCCGGGACTGGAAGCACTGAAGCTTTCTTT.

This chain joins TRBV2 and TRBJ2-7; D is unclear. The CDR3 is 12 residues long. The V and J ends lost 6 bases and 6 bases respectively, with 12 bases between them. Germline V gene lookup returns CDR1 SNHLY and CDR2 FYNNEI. DNA of the CDR3: TGTGCCAGCAGGTCCACAGCTGCCGAGCAGTACTTC. Translation gives CASRSTAAEQYF.

The chain is built from TRBV24-1 and TRBJ2-1; 14 bases line up with TRBD2. From germline, CDR1 is KGHDR and CDR2 SFDVKD. The CDR3 is made up of 16 amino acids. V gave up 3 bases and J gave up 5 bases; unmatched junction bases: 2. The CDR3, as DNA: TGTGCCACCAGTGATGGACTAGCGGGGGGAAACAATGAGCAGTTCTTC. Its translation: CATSDGLAGGNNEQFF.

V is TRBV11-3 and J is TRBJ2-1; D remains ambiguous. The V end lost 2 bases, the J end lost 8 bases, and 7 bases lay between the germline ends. The CDR3 spans 12 residues. CDR1 SGHNT and CDR2 YENEEA come from the germline V gene. This CDR3 is CASSLTGHEQFF. CDR3 sequence (DNA): TGTGCCAGCAGCTTAACTGGGCATGAGCAGTTCTTC.

The CDR3 spells CASRIGNNAGELFF. In nucleotides, the CDR3 is TGCGCCAGCAGAATAGGTAATAACGCCGGGGAGCTGTTTTTT. The chain has TRBV5-1 and TRBJ2-2, with D unresolved. The CDR3 extends over 14 amino acids. Per germline, CDR1 SGHRS and CDR2 YFSETQ. Between the trimmed V and J ends, which lost 5 bases and 6 bases, there was a span of 14 bases. The full variable domain, with the rest looked up from reference TRBV5-1 and TRBJ2-2, is KAGVTQTPRYLIKTRGQQVTLSCSPISGHRSVSWYQQTPGQGLQFLFEYFSETQRNKGNFPGRFSGRQFSNSRSEMNVSTLELGDSALYLCASRIGNNAGELFFGEGSRLTVL.

This rearrangement joins TRBV12-5 to TRBJ2-3; D not certain. The V end was cut by 3 bases, the J end by 0 bases, with 4 bases between. This CDR3 spans 13 amino acids. Germline V gene lookup returns CDR1 LGHNT and CDR2 FRNRAP. The CDR3, as DNA: TGTGCTAGTGGTTTAGGTAGCACAGATACGCAGTATTTT. Its translation is CASGLGSTDTQYF. Full variable domain (outside the CDR3, taken from reference TRBV12-5 and TRBJ2-3): DARVTQTPRHKVTEMGQEVTMRCQPILGHNTVFWYRQTMMQGLELLAYFRNRAPLDDSGMPKDRFSAEMPDATLATLKIQPSEPRDSAVYFCASGLGSTDTQYFGPGTRLTVL.

V and J are TRBV27 and TRBJ1-2, with TRBD1 as a possible D gene (5 bases). Germline-derived CDR1 and CDR2 are MNHEY and SMNVEV (reference sequence). The length of the CDR3 is 13 residues. Trimming left V 8 bases short and J 0 bases short, with 10 bases between. The CDR3 DNA reads as TGTGCCAGCTCAGGGATAGCTAACTATGGCTACACCTTC. This gives the protein CASSGIANYGYTF.

As concerns this clone: Other DNA sequences in the same sample also yield this CDR3. V gene TRBV6-5 combines with J gene TRBJ2-5, with D perhaps given as TRBD1 or TRBD2 (5 bases each). The germline gives CDR1 MNHEY, CDR2 SVGAGI. Between the trimmed V and J ends, which lost 7 bases and 2 bases, there was a span of 11 bases. The CDR3 is made up of 13 amino acids. The CDR3 is CASTRDLQETQYF. CDR3 bases: TGTGCCAGCACCCGGGACCTTCAAGAGACCCAGTACTTC.